This TCR beta chain was sequenced in a study of glioma-infiltrating T cells after dendritic cell vaccination. Study as a whole: Dendritic cell vaccination trial patients had either newly diagnosed or recurrent glioblastoma. Patients received three intradermal dendritic cell vaccine injections at biweekly intervals. Study results and limitations: No direct clonality-survival link was found; a diverse polyclonal response may matter.

The primer mix had 60 V beta and 13 J beta primers. Some clones are missing from TCRdb's copy, which holds only in-frame ones; the method was immunoSEQ multiplex PCR. The table lists approximately 50,000 clones, under 90% of them singletons. Remarks on this clone: Its matching antigen is unknown.

Time point described: after dendritic cell vaccination, including at tumor progression/relapse. The length of the CDR3 is 14 residues. CDR1 MNHNS and CDR2 SASEGT come from the germline V gene. With 1 base removed from V and 4 bases from J, the gap between germline ends came to 7 bases. The sequence derives from a human donor with glioblastoma. The rearrangement joins TRBV6-1 to TRBJ2-2; D gene ambiguous. The material sequenced was blood, taken after dendritic cell vaccination. The CDR3 DNA is TGTGCCAGCAGTGAAGGTGCAGGCACCGGGGAGCTGTTTTTT. Translation: CASSEGAGTGELFF.